The clone carrying this T cell receptor (beta chain) rates as medium-sized. Its antigen is as yet unknown. Trimming took off 1 base at V and 10 bases at J, with 5 bases between the two ends. Germline V gene data show CDR1 as LNHNV and CDR2 as YYDKDF (reference sequence). The CDR3 is 11 amino acids. This sample is drawn from a study of read filtering for tumor transcriptome and immune sequencing. Study-wide background: Among patients, some 17 were male and approximately 15 female, aged about 45 to 90 (mean roughly 64). Study results and limitations: Single-read clonotypes: about 81.9% of IR-seq clonotypes (roughly 3.2% of reads), about 75% of RNA-seq clonotypes (nearly 45% of reads).

The library was built from 400 ng RNA with molecular barcoded adaptors for alpha/delta and beta/gamma chains. A single record per CDR3 protein comes from TCRdb applying MiXCR to the reads. The data hold 62,000 or so distinct CDR3 sequences, with around a fifth observed a single time. The origin of this receptor is a donor over 35 with multiple myeloma. The chain employs TRBV15 and TRBJ2-1; D remains unclear. Sequences were obtained from a population of CD138-negative cells sorted from bone marrow. The CDR3 sequence is CATSRGHEQFF. The CDR3 DNA reads as TGTGCCACCAGCAGAGGGCACGAGCAGTTCTTC.